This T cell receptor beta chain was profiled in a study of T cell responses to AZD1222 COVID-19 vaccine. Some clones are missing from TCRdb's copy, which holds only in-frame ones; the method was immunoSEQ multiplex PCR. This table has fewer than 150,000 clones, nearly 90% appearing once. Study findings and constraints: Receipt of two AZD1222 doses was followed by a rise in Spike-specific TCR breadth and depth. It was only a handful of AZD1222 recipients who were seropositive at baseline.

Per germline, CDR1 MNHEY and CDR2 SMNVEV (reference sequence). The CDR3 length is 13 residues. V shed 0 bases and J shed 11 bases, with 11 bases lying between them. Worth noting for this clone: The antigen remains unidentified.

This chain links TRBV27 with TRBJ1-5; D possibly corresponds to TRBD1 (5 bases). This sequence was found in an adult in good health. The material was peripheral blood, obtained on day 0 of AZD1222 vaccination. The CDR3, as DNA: TGTGCCAGCAGTTTATCTGCCAGGGCGTCCCAGCATTTT. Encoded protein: CASSLSARASQHF.